Presented here are 8 T cell receptor beta chains from one specimen sequenced in a study of T cells in Graves' hyperthyroidism and ophthalmopathy. RNA transcripts provided the source from which TCR beta CDR3 regions were amplified. During a first-round RT-PCR of the TCR CDR3, the HTBI primer set was used. MiXCR, run by TCRdb on the multiplex PCR reads, gives a single entry per CDR3 protein. Of more than 650,000 distinct CDR3 sequences detected, about 15% appear once; the ten largest clones hold 10%. The sample comprised blood. The receptors originated from a woman between 18 and 29 years old with Graves' hyperthyroidism.

Only a few counts were recorded for this clonotype. The rearrangement joins TRBV28 to TRBJ1-2, with a weak D call TRBD1 (5 bases). V was clipped by 8 bases and J by 2 bases, with 9 bases between them. The CDR3 has 12 amino acids. Germline CDR1 MDHEN, CDR2 SYDVKM. The CDR3 reads CASQAGNYGYTF. For the CDR3, the DNA is TGTGCCAGCCAGGCAGGGAACTATGGCTACACCTTC.

About this clonotype itself: With a much larger clone just one base away, this may be a read error. The chain links TRBV20-1 to TRBJ2-5, with D tentatively TRBD1 (6 bases). V was pared by 4 bases and J by 0 bases, with 18 bases between. The germline CDR1 and CDR2 sequences are DFQATT and SNEGSKA (reference sequence). This CDR3 spans 16 amino acids. CDR3 residues: CSANGRDTRYQETQYF. DNA of the CDR3: TGCAGTGCTAATGGAAGGGACACTCGGTACCAAGAGACCCAGTACTTC.

This clonotype was counted a few times. The chain recombines TRBV19 with TRBJ2-2; D call uncertain. The V and J ends lost 3 bases and 3 bases respectively, with 5 bases between them. The germline V gene has CDR1 LNHDA and CDR2 SQIVND (reference sequence). This CDR3 has 13 amino acids. The CDR3 is CASSIWDTGELFF. The CDR3 region has the DNA TGTGCCAGTAGTATCTGGGACACCGGGGAGCTGTTTTTT.

This clonotype was seen ten or more times. The J gene is TRBJ2-7, the V gene TRBV10-3; 7 nucleotides line up with TRBD1. Germline V CDR1 and CDR2: ENHRY, SYGVKD. The CDR3 totals 14 residues. V shed 3 bases, J shed 0 bases, and the junction held 2 bases outside the gene matches. The CDR3 DNA reads TGTGCCATCAGTGAAAGGGACAGCTCCTACGAGCAGTACTTC. Translated: CAISERDSSYEQYF.

The chain links TRBV19 to TRBJ2-5, with D perhaps TRBD2 (5 bases). Trimming cost V 3 bases and J 5 bases, with 10 bases left between them. CDR3 length: 13 amino acids. Germline values: CDR1 LNHDA, CDR2 SQIVND (reference sequence). CDR3 amino acids: CASSMRTLETQYF. The CDR3 DNA reads TGTGCCAGTAGTATGAGGACTCTGGAGACCCAGTACTTC.

This clonotype has ten or more counts. V gene TRBV28 combines with J gene TRBJ2-1; 7 bases are a match to TRBD2. The germline gives CDR1 MDHEN, CDR2 SYDVKM. The CDR3 runs 15 residues. J lost 4 bases, V lost 2 bases, and 5 bases had no gene match. The CDR3 DNA reads as TGTGCCAGCAGTTTACAGAGGGAGGGGTACAATGAGCAGTTCTTC. This encodes CASSLQREGYNEQFF.

This clonotype was recorded at least ten times. V usage is TRBV4-3 and J usage is TRBJ2-2; D ambiguous. The CDR3 covers 14 residues. Deletions cut 4 bases from V and 4 bases from J, with 10 bases between. Germline V lookup: CDR1 LGHNA, CDR2 YSLEER. The CDR3 DNA follows: TGCGCCAGCAGCCGCGAACTTCGCACCGGGGAGCTGTTTTTT. This translates into CASSRELRTGELFF.

The chain is built from TRBV19 and TRBJ2-2; no clear D gene. Germline CDR1 reads LNHDA; CDR2 reads SQIVND (reference sequence). V lost 9 bases and J 5 bases, leaving 10 bases between the germline ends. The CDR3 sequence is 12 residues long. The CDR3 DNA is TGTGCCAGCAAGCCGCGGACCGGGGAGCTGTTTTTT. It codes for CASKPRTGELFF.